The clone carrying this T cell receptor beta chain was seen once. The CDR3 is 13 amino acids. Trimming cost V 2 bases and J 3 bases, with 7 bases left between them. CDR1 is SGHAT and CDR2 is FQNNGV in the germline V gene. This sample is drawn from a study of shared clonotypes between healthy human individuals. Some clones are missing from TCRdb's copy, which holds only in-frame ones; the method was immunoSEQ multiplex PCR. Among 450,000 to 500,000 clones, roughly 80% were seen once, and the ten largest hold more than 9.5%. Donors were healthy HIV-negative adults without recent acute infections or vaccinations. Adult Caucasians living in Nashville, Tennessee made up all of the donors.

The sequence derives from a woman aged 40 to 50 in good health. Some clones in this sample may be carry-over from other donors' samples. Sample: PBMCs. The rearrangement uses TRBV11-2 and TRBJ2-5, with D uncertain. The DNA for the CDR3 is TGTGCCAGCAGCTTAAACTCAAAAGAGACCCAGTACTTC. Its translation is CASSLNSKETQYF.